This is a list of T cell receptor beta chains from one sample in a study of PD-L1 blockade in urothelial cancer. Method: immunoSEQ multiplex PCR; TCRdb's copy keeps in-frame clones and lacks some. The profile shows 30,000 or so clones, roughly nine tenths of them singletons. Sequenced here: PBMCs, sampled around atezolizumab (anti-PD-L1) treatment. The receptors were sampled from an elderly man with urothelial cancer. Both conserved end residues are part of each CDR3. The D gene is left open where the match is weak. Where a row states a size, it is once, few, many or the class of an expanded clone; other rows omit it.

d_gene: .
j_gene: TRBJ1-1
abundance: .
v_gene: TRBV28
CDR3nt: TGTGCCAGCAGCTTAAATCAGGGGCCTGAAGCTTTCTTT
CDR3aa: CASSLNQGPEAFF

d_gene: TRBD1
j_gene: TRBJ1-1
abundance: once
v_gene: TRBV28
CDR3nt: TGTGCCAGCAGTCCTGCCCGGGACAGCCCTGAAGCTTTCTTT
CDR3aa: CASSPARDSPEAFF

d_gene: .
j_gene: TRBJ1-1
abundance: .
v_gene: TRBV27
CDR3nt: TGTGCCAGCAGTCCGTACAGGGTTTCGGACACTGAAGCTTTCTTT
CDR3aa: CASSPYRVSDTEAFF

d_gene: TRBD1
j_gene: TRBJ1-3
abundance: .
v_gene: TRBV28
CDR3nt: TGTGCCAGCACCTGGACAGGTATCTCTGGAAACACCATATATTTT
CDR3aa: CASTWTGISGNTIYF

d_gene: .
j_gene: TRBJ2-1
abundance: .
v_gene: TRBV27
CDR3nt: TGTGCCAGCTCAGTTGCCGCGGCTAGCTCCTACAATGAGCAGTTCTTC
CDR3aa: CASSVAAASSYNEQFF

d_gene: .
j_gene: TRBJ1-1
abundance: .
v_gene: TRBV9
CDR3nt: TGTGCCAGCAGCGTAGAGCACCAGGGGAGCACTGAAGCTTTCTTT
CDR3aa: CASSVEHQGSTEAFF

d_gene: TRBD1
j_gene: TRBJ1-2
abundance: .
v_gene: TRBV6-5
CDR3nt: TGTGCCAGCAGAAAGACAGGGTTGGGAGGCTACACCTTC
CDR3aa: CASRKTGLGGYTF

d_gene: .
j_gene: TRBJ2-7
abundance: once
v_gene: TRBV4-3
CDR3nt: TGCGCCAGCAGCCAAGATCGCAGAGCTCGGGGCGAGCAGTACTTC
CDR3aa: CASSQDRRARGEQYF

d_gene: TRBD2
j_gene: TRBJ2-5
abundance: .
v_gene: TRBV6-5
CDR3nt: TGTGCCAGCAGTCTAACTAGCGGGAGTGAGACCCAGTACTTC
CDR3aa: CASSLTSGSETQYF

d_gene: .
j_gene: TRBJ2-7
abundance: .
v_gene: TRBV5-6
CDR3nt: TGTGCCAGCAGCTTGCTCCAGGGGACCTACGAGCAGTACTTC
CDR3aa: CASSLLQGTYEQYF

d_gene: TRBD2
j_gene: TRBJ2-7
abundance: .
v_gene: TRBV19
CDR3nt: TGTGCCAGTAGTACAACTAGCGGACCTATCTACGAGCAGTACTTC
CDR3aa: CASSTTSGPIYEQYF

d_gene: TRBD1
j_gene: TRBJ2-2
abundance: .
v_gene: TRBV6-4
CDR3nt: TGTGCCAGCAGCACAGGGGAACACACCGGGGAGCTGTTTTTT
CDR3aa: CASSTGEHTGELFF

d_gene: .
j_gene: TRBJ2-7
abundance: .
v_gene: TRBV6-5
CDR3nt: TGTGCCAGCAGTTCCCTCTCCAGCCGGGGTCACTACGAGCAGTACTTC
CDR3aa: CASSSLSSRGHYEQYF

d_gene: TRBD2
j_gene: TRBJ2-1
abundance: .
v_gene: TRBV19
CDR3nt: TGTGCCAGTAGCGGGACTAGCGGACTATACAATGAGCAGTTCTTC
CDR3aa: CASSGTSGLYNEQFF